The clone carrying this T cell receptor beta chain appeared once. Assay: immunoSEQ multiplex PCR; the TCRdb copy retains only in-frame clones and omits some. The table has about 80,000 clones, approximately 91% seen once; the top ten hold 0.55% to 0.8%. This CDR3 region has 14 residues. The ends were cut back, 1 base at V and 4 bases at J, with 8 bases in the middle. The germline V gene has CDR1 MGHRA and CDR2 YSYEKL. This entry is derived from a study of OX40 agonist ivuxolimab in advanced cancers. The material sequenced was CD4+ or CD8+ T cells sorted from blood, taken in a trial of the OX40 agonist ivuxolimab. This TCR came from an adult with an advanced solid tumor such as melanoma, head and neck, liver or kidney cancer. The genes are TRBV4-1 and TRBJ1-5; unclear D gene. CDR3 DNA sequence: TGCGCCAGCAGCCAAGGCAGTGCTAATCAGCCCCAGCATTTT. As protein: CASSQGSANQPQHF.